Following are 16 T cell receptor beta chains from one sample sequenced in a study of identical twins. Via MiXCR, TCRdb re-called the 5' RACE reads, giving one row per CDR3 protein. This sample has 600,000 to 800,000 distinct CDR3 sequences, with approximately 21% found just once. The same sample was also used in a study of T cells expressing NK-cell markers.

Sequenced sample: PBMCs. All receptors derive from a woman aged 18-35 years in good health.

In this sample, this clonotype turned up a few times. J is TRBJ2-1 and V is TRBV20-1; 8 bases match TRBD1. The J segment lost 6 bases and the V segment lost 5 bases, leaving 12 bases of the junction unmatched. The V gene's germline CDR1 is DFQATT and CDR2 SNEGSKA (reference sequence). The CDR3 has 15 residues. The CDR3 is CSALPRDRRSNEQFF. The CDR3 bases are TGCAGTGCTCTCCCCAGGGACAGGAGAAGCAATGAGCAGTTCTTC.

This sequence joins TRBV29-1 and TRBJ2-7; D is unclear. CDR1 and CDR2 (germline): SQVTM, ANQGSEA. The V end was cut by 3 bases, the J end by 2 bases, with 8 bases between. The CDR3 extends over 12 amino acids. The CDR3 nucleotides read TGCAGCGTTGAGCTCGGACCCTACGAGCAGTACTTC. Encoded protein: CSVELGPYEQYF.

This clonotype turned up a few times. The rearrangement joins TRBV20-1 to TRBJ2-7, with a tentative D call TRBD2 (6 bases). The ends were cut back, 5 bases at V and 0 bases at J, with 14 bases in the middle. The CDR3 runs 14 residues. Germline values: CDR1 DFQATT, CDR2 SNEGSKA (reference sequence). Written as DNA, the CDR3 is TGCAGTGCTGGTAAAGCGGGCAGCTCCTACGAGCAGTACTTC. This codes for CSAGKAGSSYEQYF.

In this sample, this clonotype turned up a few times. This sequence joins TRBV30 and TRBJ2-2; D is possibly TRBD1 (5 bases). This CDR3 contains 14 residues. The germline V gene encodes CDR1 GTSNPN and CDR2 SVGIG (reference sequence). Trimming left V 0 bases short and J 2 bases short, with 7 bases between. The DNA for the CDR3 is TGTGCCTGGAGTGTAGGGGTCAACACCGGGGAGCTGTTTTTT. This gives the protein CAWSVGVNTGELFF.

The sample holds a few counts of this clonotype. The chain employs TRBV5-4 and TRBJ2-1, with 8 positions matching TRBD2. The CDR3 covers 15 residues. The J segment lost 6 bases and the V segment lost 5 bases, leaving 10 bases of the junction unmatched. The germline V gene has CDR1 SGHNT and CDR2 YYREEE (reference sequence). CDR3 protein: CASRLHPGGPNEQFF. In DNA form, the CDR3 reads TGTGCCAGCAGGTTACACCCGGGAGGGCCCAATGAGCAGTTCTTC.

This clonotype was seen repeatedly, ten times or more. The V gene is TRBV27, the J gene TRBJ2-1, with 8 positions matching TRBD2. CDR3 length equals 14 residues. V shed 2 bases, J shed 6 bases, and the junction held 3 bases outside the gene matches. The germline V gene has CDR1 MNHEY and CDR2 SMNVEV (reference sequence). CDR3 sequence reads: CASSLGTSANEQFF. The CDR3, as DNA: TGTGCCAGCAGTTTAGGGACTAGTGCCAATGAGCAGTTCTTC.

This clonotype was seen a handful of times. V is TRBV4-3 and J is TRBJ2-7; 8 bases align to TRBD1. The CDR3 runs to 15 residues. J gave up 3 bases and V 4 bases, and 8 bases lay outside the gene matches. The germline V gene encodes CDR1 LGHNA and CDR2 YSLEER. CDR3 region: CASSLMEGQDYEQYF. CDR3 DNA: TGCGCCAGCAGCCTGATGGAGGGACAGGACTACGAGCAGTACTTC.

This clonotype was picked up many times. This chain connects TRBV7-2 to TRBJ2-1; TRBD1 is a possible D gene (5 bases). Germline V gene sequence: CDR1 SGHTA, CDR2 FQGNSA. V was pared by 5 bases and J by 12 bases, with 14 bases between. The CDR3 is 12 residues long. The CDR3 DNA reads as TGTGCCAGCAGCCCAATAGGGGTCGGGCAGTTCTTC. Protein: CASSPIGVGQFF. Full variable domain (missing parts from reference TRBV7-2 and TRBJ2-1): GAGVSQSPSNKVTEKGKDVELRCDPISGHTALYWYRQSLGQGLEFLIYFQGNSAPDKSGLPSDRFSAERTGGSVSTLTIQRTQQEDSAVYLCASSPIGVGQFFGPGTRLTVL.

This chain joins TRBV9 and TRBJ2-5; 11 bases are a match to TRBD2. There are 17 residues in the CDR3. Germline CDR1 reads SGDLS; CDR2 reads YYNGEE. Germline trimming cut 3 bases from V and 7 bases from J; bases unmatched to any gene: 14. The CDR3 spells CASSGAGTSGSLRTQYF. In DNA form, the CDR3 reads TGTGCCAGCAGCGGAGCCGGGACTAGCGGATCCCTGAGGACCCAGTACTTC.

This clonotype showed up many times. V gene TRBV7-9 combines with J gene TRBJ1-6; D perhaps matches TRBD1 (6 bases). The CDR3 is made up of 17 amino acids. V lost 2 bases and J 10 bases, leaving 21 bases between the germline ends. The V gene's germline CDR1 is SEHNR and CDR2 FQNEAQ (reference sequence). Here the CDR3 reads CASSLYRLPGTSSPLHF. CDR3 sequence (DNA): TGTGCCAGCAGCTTATACAGACTGCCAGGGACATCGTCACCCCTCCACTTT.

Points on this clonotype: An end of the junction differs from the germline gene, which may be a read error. The chain uses TRBV6-5 and TRBJ2-3, with D uncertain. Germline lookup yields CDR1 MNHEY and CDR2 SVGAGI. The CDR3 runs 15 residues. The CDR3 sequence is CASSYFAAGTDTQYF. CDR3 bases: TGTGCCAGCAGCTACTTCGCGGCTGGCACAGATACGCAGTATTTT.

The chain has TRBV5-6 and TRBJ2-4; possibly TRBD2 for D (5 bases). Germline V gives CDR1 SGHDT, CDR2 YYEEEE. Trimming cost V 0 bases and J 5 bases, with 9 bases left between them. This CDR3 has 14 amino acids. In nucleotides, the CDR3 is TGTGCCAGCAGCTTGGAGGGAGTCGAAAACATTCAGTACTTC. It encodes CASSLEGVENIQYF.

The rearrangement joins TRBV27 to TRBJ1-2; 8 positions match TRBD1. The junction had 7 bases not matched to a gene; V was cut back by 6 bases and J by 4 bases. CDR3 length equals 14 residues. Germline V gives CDR1 MNHEY, CDR2 SMNVEV (reference sequence). Written as DNA, the CDR3 is TGTGCCAGCAGCCCTGGGACAGGCCTCTATGGCTACACCTTC. This sequence encodes CASSPGTGLYGYTF.

This clonotype has more than one count but fewer than ten. CDR3 region: CSVARDNYEQYF. The DNA of the CDR3 is TGCAGCGTTGCCCGGGACAACTACGAGCAGTACTTC. The rearrangement uses TRBV29-1 and TRBJ2-7, with D possibly TRBD1 on 6 matching bases. V shed 4 bases and J shed 3 bases, with 10 bases lying between them. The CDR3 sequence is 12 residues long. The V gene's germline CDR1 is SQVTM and CDR2 ANQGSEA.

This clonotype has just a few counts. This sequence joins TRBV6-4 and TRBJ2-2, with D possibly matching TRBD2 (5 bases). The germline V and J ends were trimmed by 5 bases and 2 bases, with 15 bases remaining between them. Per the germline V gene, CDR1 is MRHNA and CDR2 is SNTAGT. The CDR3 spans 16 residues. CDR3 loop: CASSPRMGDNTGELFF. DNA for the CDR3: TGTGCCAGCAGTCCCCGGATGGGAGATAACACCGGGGAGCTGTTTTTT.

The chain has TRBV7-8 and TRBJ2-5, with 12 bases aligning to TRBD2. Germline CDR1 SGHVS, CDR2 FQNEAQ. CDR3 length equals 18 residues. Losses at the gene ends were 2 bases for V and 1 base for J; bases not matched to a gene: 8. The CDR3 loop is CASSLMLAGGTFQETQYF. The CDR3 DNA follows: TGTGCCAGCAGCTTAATGCTAGCGGGAGGGACTTTCCAAGAGACCCAGTACTTC.